This entry describes one TCR beta chain. This clonotype was picked up one time. The specificity of this receptor is unknown. Base qualities are not at hand, and no much larger clone is one base apart. One read offers little support. These data originate in a study of blood T cells in healthy people across ages (dated by TCRdb to 2014 to 2015). At the level of the whole study: Template switching captured roughly one uniquely barcoded TCR beta cDNA molecule per two T cells in model experiments. To track age-related changes in TCR beta repertoire diversity, the study relied on deep sequencing normalized with unique cDNA molecular identifiers. Donors were grouped into four age groups: young (average 16 years), middle-aged (roughly 38), aged (around 62) and long-lived (approximately 78). Donors of different ages were randomly distributed across sequencing lanes to avoid experimental bias. For two donors (one aged 18 to 30 and one aged 80 or older), the study analyzed two additional independent replicas of 1 million unique cDNA reads from the same blood draw. Findings and caveats that apply to the study as a whole: Compared with the aged group, the long-lived group had more naive CD4+ T cells, fewer expanded clones and increased TCR diversity, suggesting age selection. Estimates of total diversity based on one million sequenced T cells were regarded as lower bounds and as underestimates. Observed TCR beta diversity per million T cells fell roughly linearly with age, and a significant reduction was already apparent by age roughly 40. A strong correlation was found between observed TCR beta diversity and the percentage of naive T cells measured by flow cytometry. Because profiling used bulk unsorted PBMCs, naive and antigen-experienced compartments could not be compared conclusively. Because donor CMV infection status was unknown, age-related changes in expanded clonotypes were potentially confounded.

Library preparation was by 5' RACE. The sequencing machine was an Illumina HiSeq 2500. A second roughly 7 to 11 cycle PCR used a sample-barcoded 5' primer and a J-beta primer mix. A unique molecular identifier was introduced onto each TCR beta cDNA molecule by a template-switch 5' adaptor carrying 12 random nucleotides. At least 2.5 million CDR3-containing paired-end reads were obtained from each sample. First-strand cDNA synthesis was performed from all RNA using the Mint cDNA synthesis kit, with priming by a TRBC-specific oligonucleotide. All cDNA was treated with uracil-DNA glycosylase and then went through a first 18-cycle PCR with the universal primers M1SS and BC2_uni_R. Per the original workflow: For normalization, 1 million high-quality reads were randomly selected from each sample, with every read carrying a distinct molecular identifier. Instead of being binned into consensus sequences, reads that shared molecular identifiers were thrown out. MiTCR, with a Q25 quality threshold and the strictest error-elimination algorithm, was used for CDR3 identification, clonotype clustering and error correction. A nonparametric unseen species model with Euler transformation was used to estimate a lower bound on total TCR beta diversity. In TCRdb, the public reads were trimmed at Q25 with fastp and aligned with MiXCR, with productive beta chains retained. All rows with the same CDR3 protein become a single entry with the most common DNA and genes. The V and J calls shown here were made by TCRdb, not taken from the authors' results. This sample holds 800,000 to 950,000 distinct CDR3 sequences; approximately 35% were observed only once. The ten largest account for roughly 13% of the sample.

The germline V gene supplies CDR1 MNHNS and CDR2 SASEGT. At the junction V is shortened by 6 bases and J by 1 base, with 12 bases in between. The CDR3 sequence holds 15 residues, the cysteine and phenylalanine included. The sequence is cut down to CDR3 DNA, 45 bases in frame from base 1. The 35 to 40 donors, aged about 6 to 100 years, were systemically healthy Caucasian individuals from Russia. Around 10 milliliters of peripheral blood were drawn from each donor into EDTA-treated Vacutainer tubes. Ficoll-Paque density-gradient centrifugation was used to isolate PBMCs, with at least 7 million per sample. Total RNA, at least 6 micrograms per sample, was extracted from PBMCs with Trizol reagent. The percentages of naive CD45RAhigh/CD27high T cells were determined by flow cytometry on a PBMC aliquot from every donor.

This receptor was obtained from a man aged 18 to 29 in good health. The sample was blood. Here the chain combines TRBV6-1 and TRBJ2-2; D gene: possibly TRBD1, on 6 matching bases. The CDR3 protein: CASRGTGQNTGELFF. The DNA sequence is given as TGTGCCAGCAGGGGAACAGGGCAGAACACCGGGGAGCTGTTTTTT.